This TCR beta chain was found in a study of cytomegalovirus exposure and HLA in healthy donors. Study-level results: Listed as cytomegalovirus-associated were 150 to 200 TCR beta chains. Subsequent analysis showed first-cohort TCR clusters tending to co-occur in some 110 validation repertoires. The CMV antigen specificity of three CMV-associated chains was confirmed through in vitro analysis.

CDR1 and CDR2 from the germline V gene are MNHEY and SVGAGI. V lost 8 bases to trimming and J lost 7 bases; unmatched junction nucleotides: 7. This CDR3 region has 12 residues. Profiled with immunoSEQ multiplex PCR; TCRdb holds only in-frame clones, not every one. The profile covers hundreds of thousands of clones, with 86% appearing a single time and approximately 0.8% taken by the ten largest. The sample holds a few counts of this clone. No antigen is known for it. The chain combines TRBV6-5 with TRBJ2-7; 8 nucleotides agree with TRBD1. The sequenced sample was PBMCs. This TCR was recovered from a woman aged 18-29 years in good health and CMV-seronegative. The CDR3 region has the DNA TGTGCCAGCCGCGGCAGGGGGCGTGAGCAGTACTTC. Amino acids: CASRGRGREQYF.